This is a list of T cell receptor beta chains from one sample in a study of shared clonotypes between healthy human individuals. Using immunoSEQ multiplex PCR, the repertoire was profiled, and TCRdb retains in-frame clones only, with some absent. The sample consists of roughly 1 million clones, approximately 72% of them appearing once. The sample was memory CD4+ T cells sorted from blood. These receptors all come from a man between 18 and 35 years old in good health. Both conserved end residues are part of each CDR3. The D gene is left open where the match is weak. Expanded clones get a size class; other rows say once, few or many, or leave the size out.

D: TRBD1
V: TRBV27
size: once
J: TRBJ2-3
CDR3: CASSRQGASTDTQYF
DNA: TGTGCCAGCAGTCGACAGGGGGCGAGCACAGATACGCAGTATTTT

D: NA
V: TRBV5-1
size: once
J: TRBJ1-2
CDR3: CASSRETGRGNGYTF
DNA: TGCGCCAGCAGCAGAGAGACAGGAAGGGGTAATGGCTACACCTTC

D: TRBD1
V: TRBV5-3
size: NA
J: TRBJ1-5
CDR3: CARSPQGGPRFDQPQHF
DNA: TGTGCCAGAAGCCCACAGGGGGGACCGAGATTTGATCAGCCCCAGCATTTT

D: TRBD1
V: TRBV6-1
size: NA
J: TRBJ1-2
CDR3: CASSGGQGPYGYTF
DNA: TGTGCCAGCAGTGGGGGACAGGGTCCTTATGGCTACACCTTC

D: NA
V: TRBV27
size: NA
J: TRBJ1-6
CDR3: CASSLEGNSPLHF
DNA: TGTGCCAGCAGTTTAGAGGGGAATTCACCCCTCCACTTT

D: NA
V: TRBV21-1
size: NA
J: TRBJ2-7
CDR3: CASSKDPGYEQYF
DNA: TGTGCCAGCAGCAAAGATCCAGGCTACGAGCAGTACTTC

D: TRBD2
V: TRBV10-1
size: NA
J: TRBJ2-3
CDR3: CASSDGTSESSAQYF
DNA: TGCGCCAGCAGTGATGGGACTAGTGAATCTAGCGCGCAGTATTTT

D: NA
V: TRBV19
size: once
J: TRBJ2-6
CDR3: CASSIALGAGANVLTF
DNA: TGTGCCAGTAGTATAGCCTTGGGGGCTGGGGCCAACGTCCTGACTTTC

D: TRBD2
V: TRBV7-2
size: NA
J: TRBJ2-7
CDR3: CASSELAGWVGEQYF
DNA: TGTGCCAGCAGCGAACTAGCGGGATGGGTGGGCGAGCAGTACTTC

D: TRBD1
V: TRBV11-2
size: NA
J: TRBJ2-7
CDR3: CASSPRTGQTYEQYF
DNA: TGTGCCAGCAGCCCAAGAACGGGACAGACCTACGAGCAGTACTTC

D: TRBD2
V: TRBV7-2
size: once
J: TRBJ2-5
CDR3: CASSSYGTSQKETQYF
DNA: TGTGCCAGCAGCTCATACGGGACTAGCCAGAAAGAGACCCAGTACTTC

D: TRBD1
V: TRBV5-1
size: NA
J: TRBJ1-1
CDR3: CASSGRDRGLTEAFF
DNA: TGCGCCAGCAGCGGCCGGGACAGGGGGCTTACTGAAGCTTTCTTT

D: NA
V: TRBV7-2
size: NA
J: TRBJ1-2
CDR3: CASSSQTGNSYTF
DNA: TGTGCCAGCAGCTCCCAAACTGGGAATAGCTACACCTTC

D: TRBD2
V: TRBV7-2
size: NA
J: TRBJ2-7
CDR3: CASSSGLAGRYEQYF
DNA: TGTGCCAGCAGCTCCGGACTAGCGGGGCGCTACGAGCAGTACTTC

D: NA
V: TRBV11-2
size: NA
J: TRBJ2-5
CDR3: CASSSNEGQYF
DNA: TGTGCCAGCAGCTCAAATGAAGGCCAGTACTTC

D: NA
V: TRBV4-1
size: NA
J: TRBJ2-6
CDR3: CASSHADSRSGANVLTF
DNA: TGCGCCAGCAGCCACGCCGACAGCCGCTCTGGGGCCAACGTCCTGACTTTC

D: NA
V: TRBV29-1
size: NA
J: TRBJ2-1
CDR3: CSVEAPGNEQFF
DNA: TGCAGCGTTGAAGCCCCGGGTAATGAGCAGTTCTTC

D: NA
V: TRBV7-2
size: NA
J: TRBJ2-5
CDR3: CASSLAGAKRETQYF
DNA: TGTGCCAGCAGCTTAGCGGGGGCAAAAAGGGAGACCCAGTACTTC

D: TRBD2
V: TRBV5-4
size: NA
J: TRBJ2-2
CDR3: CASSSPSSGGYTGELFF
DNA: TGTGCCAGCAGCTCCCCTTCTAGCGGGGGATACACCGGGGAGCTGTTTTTT

D: TRBD2
V: TRBV29-1
size: NA
J: TRBJ2-1
CDR3: CSVAAGLGEQFF
DNA: TGCAGCGTAGCAGCGGGGCTCGGTGAGCAGTTCTTC

D: TRBD2
V: TRBV7-9
size: NA
J: TRBJ2-7
CDR3: CAISGRFYEQYF
DNA: TGTGCCATTAGCGGGAGGTTCTACGAGCAGTACTTC

D: NA
V: TRBV7-3
size: NA
J: TRBJ2-2
CDR3: CASSLGQVGELFF
DNA: TGTGCCAGCAGCTTAGGGCAGGTCGGGGAGCTGTTTTTT

D: TRBD1
V: TRBV18
size: NA
J: TRBJ1-5
CDR3: CASSQQGYQPQHF
DNA: TGTGCCAGCTCACAACAGGGGTATCAGCCCCAGCATTTT

D: NA
V: TRBV19
size: NA
J: TRBJ2-2
CDR3: CASTDNSQRKNGELFF
DNA: TGTGCCAGTACGGACAACAGTCAGAGGAAGAACGGGGAGCTGTTTTTT

D: TRBD2
V: TRBV5-1
size: NA
J: TRBJ2-1
CDR3: CASSGGGTSGSLRYNEQFF
DNA: TGCGCCAGCAGCGGAGGGGGGACTAGCGGGAGTCTTCGGTACAATGAGCAGTTCTTC

D: TRBD1
V: TRBV7-9
size: NA
J: TRBJ1-1
CDR3: CASSAPRQGISAFF
DNA: TGTGCCAGCAGCGCGCCTAGACAGGGTATCAGCGCTTTCTTT

D: NA
V: TRBV18
size: NA
J: TRBJ2-2
CDR3: CASSPYTGPGELFF
DNA: TGTGCCAGCTCACCGTATACAGGCCCCGGGGAGCTGTTTTTT

D: NA
V: TRBV2
size: NA
J: TRBJ2-3
CDR3: CASRGSSTDTQYF
DNA: TGTGCCAGCAGGGGCAGTAGCACAGATACGCAGTATTTT

D: NA
V: TRBV5-1
size: NA
J: TRBJ2-5
CDR3: CASSLGRAGETQYF
DNA: TGCGCCAGCAGCTTGGGCAGGGCGGGGGAGACCCAGTACTTC

D: TRBD1
V: TRBV7-6
size: few
J: TRBJ2-2
CDR3: CASSSGQGRTGELFF
DNA: TGTGCCAGCAGCTCAGGACAGGGTCGAACCGGGGAGCTGTTTTTT

D: NA
V: TRBV2
size: NA
J: TRBJ2-2
CDR3: CASSTDSGELFF
DNA: TGTGCCAGCAGTACCGACAGCGGGGAGCTGTTTTTT

D: NA
V: TRBV19
size: once
J: TRBJ2-4
CDR3: CASSAINLAKNIQYF
DNA: TGTGCCAGTAGTGCCATTAACTTAGCCAAAAACATTCAGTACTTC

D: NA
V: TRBV18
size: once
J: TRBJ2-3
CDR3: CASSPAARQDTQYF
DNA: TGTGCCAGCTCACCCGCAGCCCGGCAAGATACGCAGTATTTT

D: NA
V: TRBV5-5
size: NA
J: TRBJ1-5
CDR3: CASSLSVGNQPQHF
DNA: TGTGCCAGCAGCTTGTCCGTAGGCAATCAGCCCCAGCATTTT

D: NA
V: TRBV5-1
size: NA
J: TRBJ2-5
CDR3: CASSPGRQETQYF
DNA: TGCGCCAGCAGCCCGGGACGGCAAGAGACCCAGTACTTC

D: NA
V: TRBV4-1
size: once
J: TRBJ1-4
CDR3: CASSQAGRGVEKLFF
DNA: TGCGCCAGCAGCCAAGCAGGGAGAGGCGTTGAAAAACTGTTTTTT

D: NA
V: TRBV18
size: NA
J: TRBJ2-3
CDR3: CASSSTAGARTDTQYF
DNA: TGTGCCAGCTCCTCGACGGCAGGGGCCCGCACAGATACGCAGTATTTT

D: TRBD1
V: TRBV14
size: once
J: TRBJ2-7
CDR3: CASSRGTGARQYF
DNA: TGTGCCAGCAGCCGCGGGACAGGGGCACGGCAGTACTTC

D: TRBD2
V: TRBV7-9
size: NA
J: TRBJ2-1
CDR3: CASAQGSGSSYNEQFF
DNA: TGTGCCAGCGCCCAGGGTAGCGGGAGTTCCTACAATGAGCAGTTCTTC

D: NA
V: TRBV30
size: NA
J: TRBJ2-2
CDR3: CAARGAGQNKNTGELFF
DNA: TGTGCCGCGAGGGGGGCAGGGCAGAATAAGAACACCGGGGAGCTGTTTTTT

D: NA
V: TRBV30
size: NA
J: TRBJ2-7
CDR3: CAWSVPPVYEQYF
DNA: TGTGCCTGGAGTGTTCCCCCGGTCTACGAGCAGTACTTC

D: TRBD1
V: TRBV9
size: many
J: TRBJ2-7
CDR3: CASSDSRQGPKYEQYF
DNA: TGTGCCAGCAGCGACTCCAGACAGGGGCCAAAGTACGAGCAGTACTTC

D: NA
V: TRBV10-2
size: NA
J: TRBJ1-4
CDR3: CASSLSTATNEKLFF
DNA: TGCGCCAGCAGTCTTTCTACTGCAACTAATGAAAAACTGTTTTTT

D: NA
V: TRBV6-5
size: NA
J: TRBJ2-7
CDR3: CASSLRTALATEQYF
DNA: TGTGCCAGCAGTCTCAGGACGGCGCTAGCCACCGAGCAGTACTTC

D: NA
V: TRBV30
size: few
J: TRBJ1-1
CDR3: CAWTGRRGNTEAFF
DNA: TGTGCCTGGACTGGGCGACGTGGGAACACTGAAGCTTTCTTT

D: NA
V: TRBV18
size: NA
J: TRBJ2-6
CDR3: CASSPIGVSGANVLTF
DNA: TGTGCCAGCTCACCAATCGGGGTCTCTGGGGCCAACGTCCTGACTTTC

D: NA
V: TRBV5-8
size: NA
J: TRBJ2-7
CDR3: CASSSSGVPSYEQYF
DNA: TGTGCCAGCAGCTCGTCAGGGGTTCCCTCCTACGAGCAGTACTTC

D: NA
V: TRBV28
size: many
J: TRBJ2-5
CDR3: CASTADGLRETQYF
DNA: TGTGCCAGCACCGCCGACGGCCTTCGAGAGACCCAGTACTTC

D: NA
V: TRBV28
size: NA
J: TRBJ1-5
CDR3: CATYPRQGNQPQHF
DNA: TGTGCCACCTACCCCCGACAGGGCAATCAGCCCCAGCATTTT

D: NA
V: TRBV2
size: NA
J: TRBJ2-3
CDR3: CASRALGQAGADTQYF
DNA: TGTGCCAGCAGGGCCCTGGGACAGGCGGGGGCAGATACGCAGTATTTT

D: NA
V: TRBV5-6
size: NA
J: TRBJ1-6
CDR3: CASSLPQSHSPLHF
DNA: TGTGCCAGCAGCTTGCCGCAGTCCCATTCACCCCTCCACTTT

D: NA
V: TRBV5-4
size: NA
J: TRBJ2-7
CDR3: CASSLQGILHEQYF
DNA: TGTGCCAGCAGCTTGCAGGGGATCTTACACGAGCAGTACTTC